These 24 T cell receptor beta chains came from one sample sequenced in a study of technical replicates of blood from a handful of donors. Libraries were prepared by immunoSEQ multiplex PCR; TCRdb keeps only in-frame clonotypes and omits some of them. Of approximately 81,000 clones in the sample, about 94% were seen once. The source material was T cells isolated from PBMCs. The receptor set was obtained from a human donor in good health.

The chain uses TRBV2 and TRBJ2-1, with TRBD2 matching 11 bases. CDR1 and CDR2 from the germline V gene are SNHLY and FYNNEI. The CDR3 extends over 14 amino acids. V lost 10 bases to trimming and J lost 5 bases; unmatched junction nucleotides: 7. CDR3 loop: CAITTSGRDNEQFF. In nucleotides, the CDR3 is TGTGCCATCACAACTAGCGGGAGAGACAATGAGCAGTTCTTC.

CDR3 sequence reads: CASSLEGTQSGEQYF. Here the CDR3 DNA reads TGTGCCAGCAGCTTAGAAGGGACTCAAAGCGGGGAGCAGTACTTC. The chain combines TRBV7-6 with TRBJ2-7, with a weak D call TRBD2 (6 bases). The germline V gene encodes CDR1 SGHVS and CDR2 FNYEAQ. V was trimmed by 1 base and J by 7 bases, leaving 17 bases between them. The CDR3 runs 15 residues.

In this sample, this clone turned up once. The chain has TRBV28 and TRBJ1-3; the D is unclear. The V end was cut by 2 bases, the J end by 2 bases, with 16 bases between. The CDR3 spans 17 residues. Germline V gives CDR1 MDHEN, CDR2 SYDVKM. CDR3 bases: TGTGCCAGCAGTTTACCGGCCCCAGTAGCGCCTGGAAACACCATATATTTT. Residues: CASSLPAPVAPGNTIYF.

The chain links TRBV5-1 to TRBJ1-1; D unclear. Germline V gene lookup returns CDR1 SGHRS and CDR2 YFSETQ. CDR3 length: 14 amino acids. Trimming cost V 5 bases and J 3 bases, with 14 bases left between them. CDR3 region: CASRYHGRDTEAFF. CDR3 sequence (DNA): TGCGCCAGCAGGTACCACGGGCGGGACACTGAAGCTTTCTTT.

This clone was seen once. The V and J genes are TRBV4-1 and TRBJ2-7; 11 bases are shared with TRBD2. Germline V gene sequence: CDR1 MGHRA, CDR2 YSYEKL. This CDR3 is built from 16 residues. Trimming removed 3 bases from V and 3 bases from J; junction bases left unmatched: 7. CDR3 DNA: TGCGCCAGCAGCCATGGGGGACTAGCGGATGTCTACGAGCAGTACTTC. Its protein product is CASSHGGLADVYEQYF.

This rearrangement joins TRBV4-1 to TRBJ2-1, with no clear D. Germline V gene sequence: CDR1 MGHRA, CDR2 YSYEKL. The CDR3 covers 12 residues. V lost 1 base and J 9 bases, leaving 7 bases between the germline ends. The CDR3 DNA follows: TGCGCCAGCAGCCAAGTTAGATTTGAGCAGTTCTTC. Protein product: CASSQVRFEQFF.

The chain uses TRBV15 and TRBJ1-2, with D perhaps TRBD1 (6 bases). CDR1 is LNHNV and CDR2 is YYDKDF in the germline V gene (reference sequence). V shed 0 bases and J shed 4 bases, with 12 bases lying between them. The CDR3 extends over 15 amino acids. CDR3 region: CATSRDGEGGYGYTF. The CDR3 bases are TGTGCCACCAGCAGAGATGGCGAAGGGGGCTATGGCTACACCTTC.

The J gene is TRBJ2-7, the V gene TRBV27, with 7 bases matching TRBD1. Germline CDR1 MNHEY, CDR2 SMNVEV (reference sequence). Unmatched junction bases numbered 6, after V lost 4 bases and J lost 3 bases. The CDR3 consists of 14 residues. This chain's CDR3 is CASSSRQGLYEQYF. CDR3 DNA: TGTGCCAGCAGTTCACGACAGGGCCTCTACGAGCAGTACTTC.

The chain employs TRBV11-2 and TRBJ2-3; 7 nucleotides align to TRBD2. The CDR3 contains 14 residues. V was pared by 6 bases and J by 9 bases, with 12 bases of the junction left unmatched. Germline CDR1 and CDR2: SGHAT and FQNNGV. CDR3 region: CASRSLAGVGTQYF. The DNA of the CDR3 is TGTGCCAGCAGATCTTTAGCGGGCGTAGGGACGCAGTATTTT.

The chain links TRBV11-1 to TRBJ2-3; 10 bases match TRBD2. CDR1 is SGHAT and CDR2 is FQDESV in the germline V gene (reference sequence). The CDR3 is made up of 17 amino acids. The trim removed 3 bases at V and 5 bases at J, leaving 11 bases unmatched. CDR3 nucleotide sequence: TGTGCCAGCAGCTTTCTAGCGGGAGACGGTCGTGGAGATACGCAGTATTTT. Translating it yields CASSFLAGDGRGDTQYF. The complete variable domain, with remaining parts taken from reference TRBV11-1 and TRBJ2-3, reads EAEVAQSPRYKITEKSQAVAFWCDPISGHATLYWYRQILGQGPELLVQFQDESVVDDSQLPKDRFSAERLKGVDSTLKIQPAELGDSAMYLCASSFLAGDGRGDTQYFGPGTRLTVL.

The chain employs TRBV2 and TRBJ2-3; 10 bases are shared with TRBD2. V lost 10 bases to trimming and J lost 2 bases; unmatched junction nucleotides: 6. Looked up from germline, CDR1 is SNHLY and CDR2 is FYNNEI. The CDR3 is 14 amino acids. The DNA of the CDR3 is TGTGCCAAGACTAGCGGGTTTATCACAGATACGCAGTATTTT. This encodes CAKTSGFITDTQYF.

The chain employs TRBV7-9 and TRBJ1-5; D unclear. Trimming took off 5 bases at V and 0 bases at J, with 11 bases between the two ends. The CDR3 has 15 amino acids. From germline, CDR1 is SEHNR and CDR2 FQNEAQ (reference sequence). CDR3 sequence reads: CASSLGLNSNQPQHF. DNA for the CDR3: TGTGCCAGCAGCCTCGGACTCAATAGCAATCAGCCCCAGCATTTT.

Written as DNA, the CDR3 is TGTGCCAGCAGCTTGGAGGGCGGGAGGGCCTACTACGAGCAGTACTTC. Amino acid sequence: CASSLEGGRAYYEQYF. The V gene is TRBV5-4, the J gene TRBJ2-7, with 9 bases matching TRBD2. Losses at the gene ends were 0 bases for V and 3 bases for J; bases not matched to a gene: 7. The germline V gene has CDR1 SGHNT and CDR2 YYREEE (reference sequence). CDR3 length: 16 amino acids.

The V call is TRBV29-1, the J call TRBJ1-2; D not resolved. V was shortened by 7 bases and J by 8 bases, with 14 bases between the two germline ends. CDR3 length: 11 amino acids. Germline CDR1 is SQVTM and CDR2 is ANQGSEA. This CDR3 is CSGYSLWGYTF. The CDR3 DNA reads as TGCAGCGGGTACAGTTTGTGGGGCTACACCTTC.

The chain is built from TRBV9 and TRBJ2-1; 8 nucleotides agree with TRBD2. The CDR3 has 16 residues. Trimming at V came to 4 bases and at J to 3 bases, leaving 9 bases not matched to a gene. CDR1 SGDLS and CDR2 YYNGEE come from the germline V gene. CDR3 DNA sequence: TGTGCCAGCAGCTCGAGCGGGGGAGCCCTCTACAATGAGCAGTTCTTC. Translating it yields CASSSSGGALYNEQFF.

J is TRBJ2-1 and V is TRBV11-2; no clear D. This CDR3 is 15 amino acids long. In germline, CDR1 is SGHAT, CDR2 FQNNGV. Trimming took off 2 bases at V and 5 bases at J, with 13 bases between the two ends. CDR3 sequence (DNA): TGTGCCAGCAGCTTAACAGCCCGATCCGACAATGAGCAGTTCTTC. Protein sequence: CASSLTARSDNEQFF.

The chain recombines TRBV19 with TRBJ1-5; TRBD1 might be the D (5 bases). The V end lost 6 bases, the J end lost 3 bases, and 12 bases lay between the germline ends. The V gene's germline CDR1 is LNHDA and CDR2 SQIVND (reference sequence). CDR3 size: 14 residues. The CDR3 protein is CASSLTGYNQPQHF. The CDR3 DNA is TGTGCCAGTAGCCTTACAGGTTACAATCAGCCCCAGCATTTT. Based on the CDR3 plus reference TRBV19 and TRBJ1-5, the full variable domain is DGGITQSPKYLFRKEGQNVTLSCEQNLNHDAMYWYRQDPGQGLRLIYYSQIVNDFQKGDIAEGYSVSREKKESFPLTVTSAQKNPTAFYLCASSLTGYNQPQHFGDGTRLSIL.

V gene TRBV29-1 combines with J gene TRBJ1-2; D not resolved. Trimming took off 1 base at V and 11 bases at J, with 14 bases between the two ends. Germline CDR1 reads SQVTM; CDR2 reads ANQGSEA. This CDR3 has 12 amino acids. The CDR3 here is CSVEGRFELYTF. The CDR3 bases are TGCAGCGTTGAAGGGCGGTTCGAACTTTACACCTTC.

V is TRBV7-3 and J is TRBJ1-2; no firm D call. The CDR3 totals 15 residues. Germline assignment: CDR1 SGHTA and CDR2 FQGTGA. V lost 1 base and J lost 0, with 9 bases in between. The CDR3: CASSLSGGSNYGYTF. The CDR3 region has the DNA TGTGCCAGCAGCTTAAGTGGAGGGTCTAACTATGGCTACACCTTC.

The chain is built from TRBV19 and TRBJ2-2, with D maybe TRBD2 (5 bases). CDR1 is LNHDA, CDR2 SQIVND, per germline (reference sequence). Trimming left V 2 bases short and J 2 bases short, with 12 bases between. The length of the CDR3 is 16 residues. CDR3 bases: TGTGCCAGTAGTATAATCTTTCGGGGAAACACCGGGGAGCTGTTTTTT. The encoded protein is CASSIIFRGNTGELFF.

Here the CDR3 DNA reads TGTGCCAGCAGTTTACTCGAGAACTACGAGCAGTACTTC. This codes for CASSLLENYEQYF. The rearrangement links TRBV27 to TRBJ2-7; the D is unclear. The CDR3 totals 13 residues. Trimming shortened V by 2 bases and J by 3 bases, and 8 bases separated the two germline ends. Germline V gene lookup returns CDR1 MNHEY and CDR2 SMNVEV (reference sequence).

The sample holds a few counts of this clone. The chain combines TRBV5-1 with TRBJ1-4; no clear D. This CDR3 is built from 12 residues. V lost 4 bases to trimming and J lost 5 bases, with 6 bases between them. Germline V gene lookup returns CDR1 SGHRS and CDR2 YFSETQ. This chain's CDR3 is CASSKTNEKLFF. The CDR3 DNA reads as TGCGCCAGCAGCAAGACAAATGAAAAACTGTTTTTT.

The gene calls are TRBV15 and TRBJ2-7; TRBD2 matches at 9 bases. The germline gives CDR1 LNHNV, CDR2 YYDKDF (reference sequence). This CDR3 has 15 residues. After removal of 4 bases from V and 4 bases from J, the junction contained 8 bases not matched to a gene. CDR3 bases: TGTGCCACCAGCACGGGGGGGACTAGCTTATACGAGCAGTACTTC. Amino acid sequence: CATSTGGTSLYEQYF. Variable domain in full (rest from reference TRBV15 and TRBJ2-7): DAMVIQNPRYQVTQFGKPVTLSCSQTLNHNVMYWYQQKSSQAPKLLFHYYDKDFNNEADTPDNFQSRRPNTSFCFLDIRSPGLGDTAMYLCATSTGGTSLYEQYFGPGTRLTVT.

J is TRBJ1-4 and V is TRBV25-1; 9 positions match TRBD1. The CDR3 contains 16 residues. Per the germline V gene, CDR1 is MGHDK and CDR2 is SYGVNS. V was clipped by 5 bases and J by 5 bases; unmatched bases: 9. The CDR3 DNA reads TGTGCCAGCAGTCCAATTAGAGGGACAGGGAATGAAAAACTGTTTTTT. Its translation is CASSPIRGTGNEKLFF.